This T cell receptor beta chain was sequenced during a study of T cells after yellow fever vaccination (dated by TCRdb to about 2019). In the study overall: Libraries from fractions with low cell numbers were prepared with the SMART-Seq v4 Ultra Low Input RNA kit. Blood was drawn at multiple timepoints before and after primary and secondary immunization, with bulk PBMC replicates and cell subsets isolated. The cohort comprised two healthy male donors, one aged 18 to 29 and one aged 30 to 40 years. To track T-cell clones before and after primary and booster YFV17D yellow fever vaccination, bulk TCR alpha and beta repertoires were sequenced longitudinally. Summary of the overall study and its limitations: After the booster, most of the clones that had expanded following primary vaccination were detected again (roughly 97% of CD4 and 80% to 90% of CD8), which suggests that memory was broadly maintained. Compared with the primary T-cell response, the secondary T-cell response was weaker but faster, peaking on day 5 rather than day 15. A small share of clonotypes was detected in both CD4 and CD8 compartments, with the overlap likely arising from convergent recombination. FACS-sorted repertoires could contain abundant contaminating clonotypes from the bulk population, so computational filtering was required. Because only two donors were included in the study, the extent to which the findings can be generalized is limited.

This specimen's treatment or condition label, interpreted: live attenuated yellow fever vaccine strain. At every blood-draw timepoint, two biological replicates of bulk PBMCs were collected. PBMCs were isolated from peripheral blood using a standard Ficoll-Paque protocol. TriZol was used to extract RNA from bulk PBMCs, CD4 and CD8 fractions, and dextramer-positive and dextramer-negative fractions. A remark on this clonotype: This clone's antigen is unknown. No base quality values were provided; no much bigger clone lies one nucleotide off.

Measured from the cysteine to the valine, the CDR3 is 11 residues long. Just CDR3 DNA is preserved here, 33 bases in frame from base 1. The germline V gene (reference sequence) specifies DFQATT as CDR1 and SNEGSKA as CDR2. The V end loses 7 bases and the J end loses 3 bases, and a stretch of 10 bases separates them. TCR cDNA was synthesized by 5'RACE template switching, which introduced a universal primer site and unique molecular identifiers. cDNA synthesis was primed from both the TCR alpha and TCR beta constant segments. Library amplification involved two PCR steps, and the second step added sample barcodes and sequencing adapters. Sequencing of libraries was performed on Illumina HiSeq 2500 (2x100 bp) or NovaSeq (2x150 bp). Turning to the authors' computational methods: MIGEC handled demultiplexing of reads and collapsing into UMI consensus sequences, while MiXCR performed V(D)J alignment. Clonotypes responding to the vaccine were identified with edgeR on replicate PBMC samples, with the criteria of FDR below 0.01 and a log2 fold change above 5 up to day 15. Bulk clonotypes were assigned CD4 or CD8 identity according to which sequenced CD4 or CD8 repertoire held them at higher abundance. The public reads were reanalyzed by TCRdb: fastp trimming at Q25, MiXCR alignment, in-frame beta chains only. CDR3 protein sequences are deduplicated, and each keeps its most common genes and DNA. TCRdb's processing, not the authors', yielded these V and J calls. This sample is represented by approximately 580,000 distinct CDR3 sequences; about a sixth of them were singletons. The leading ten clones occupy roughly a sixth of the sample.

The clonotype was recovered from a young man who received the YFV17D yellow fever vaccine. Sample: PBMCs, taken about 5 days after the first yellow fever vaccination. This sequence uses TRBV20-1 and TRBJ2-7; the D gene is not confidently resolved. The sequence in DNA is TGCAGTGTTACCGAAAACTACGAGCAGTACGTC. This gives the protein CSVTENYEQYV.